The next 5 T cell receptor beta chains were all read from a single sample in a study of T cell changes during pregnancy in multiple sclerosis. Libraries were prepared by immunoSEQ multiplex PCR; TCRdb keeps only in-frame clonotypes and omits some of them. The sample consists of around 130,000 clones, around 93% of them appearing once. The sequencing used peripheral blood, collected before pregnancy. The source of these receptors is a female donor with multiple sclerosis, enrolled in a pregnancy study.

The rearrangement uses TRBV19 and TRBJ1-1; 7 positions agree with TRBD1. The junction had 4 bases not matched to a gene; V was cut back by 1 base and J by 5 bases. The germline V gene encodes CDR1 LNHDA and CDR2 SQIVND (reference sequence). The CDR3 has 14 amino acids. CDR3 in amino acids: CASSIGGRGTEAFF. The DNA of the CDR3 is TGTGCCAGTAGTATAGGTGGCAGGGGGACTGAAGCTTTCTTT.

The chain has TRBV28 and TRBJ2-1, with D unclear. Trimming removed 1 base from V and 13 bases from J, with 17 bases in between. The CDR3 runs to 14 residues. Germline-derived CDR1 and CDR2 are MDHEN and SYDVKM. For the CDR3, the DNA is TGTGCCAGCAGTTTATCTTCAGGCCTCCTCACCCAGTTCTTC. Residues: CASSLSSGLLTQFF.

The genes are TRBV18 and TRBJ2-5; D is undetermined. The V gene's germline CDR1 is KGHSH and CDR2 LQKENI. This CDR3 spans 15 amino acids. V was shortened by 5 bases and J by 2 bases, with 15 bases between the two germline ends. CDR3: CASSNPPPTQETQYF. The CDR3 DNA sequence: TGTGCCAGCTCAAACCCCCCCCCGACACAAGAGACCCAGTACTTC. Full variable domain (missing parts from reference TRBV18 and TRBJ2-5): NAGVMQNPRHLVRRRGQEARLRCSPMKGHSHVYWYRQLPEEGLKFMVYLQKENIIDESGMPKERFSAEFPKEGPSILRIQQVVRGDSAAYFCASSNPPPTQETQYFGPGTRLLVL.

CDR3 sequence: CASSESRIPKEVFF. CDR3 coding DNA: TGTGCCAGCAGTGAAAGTCGTATCCCAAAGGAGGTTTTCTTT. The J gene is TRBJ1-1, the V gene TRBV25-1; D gene ambiguous. Trimming removed 2 bases at V and 13 bases at J, with 20 bases between. Germline V gene lookup returns CDR1 MGHDK and CDR2 SYGVNS. The CDR3 sequence is 14 residues long.

This chain connects TRBV27 to TRBJ2-7; 8 positions agree with TRBD2. The germline CDR1 and CDR2 sequences are MNHEY and SMNVEV (reference sequence). Trimming cost V 6 bases and J 7 bases; bases outside gene matches: 8. This CDR3 region has 13 residues. The CDR3 nucleotides read TGTGCCAGCAGCGGGGGGGGATCCCGGGAGCAGTACTTC. It encodes CASSGGGSREQYF.